This TCR beta chain was identified in a study of CD8+CD57+ T cells in acquired aplastic anemia (dated by TCRdb to 2016 to 2019). Notes on the research overall: Extracted DNA from sorted CD4+ and CD8+ cells averaged around 3.3 ug, ranging from about 0.17 to 30 ug. An average of approximately 9.8 million reads for CD4+ cells and under 13 million reads for CD8+ cells was obtained from healthy donor samples. The research as a whole found: Although 25 to 30 CD8+ CDR3 sequences were shared by patients and controls, these sequences appeared highly expressed in patients and within the immunodominant clones of patients. No significant difference in CD8+ Simpson's diversity was found between patients and healthy controls (P=0.060).

Genomic DNA served as template for TCR beta VDJ combination and CDR3 sequence profiling. An Illumina HiSeq 2000 was used for TCR repertoire sequencing. The published analysis was carried out like this. TRBV/TRBJ rearrangement plots, CDR3 size and DJ length profiles, and Simpson's diversity index were used to evaluate the repertoires. The most abundant DNA sequence in the deep sequencing data was taken as the immunodominant clone. CDR3 amino acid sequences were checked for sharing between subjects and were compared against published repertoires and the VDJdb database. TCRdb handled the public reads itself, with Q25 trimming in fastp and clone calling in MiXCR, and kept productive beta chains. Rows are combined by CDR3 protein, so each entry shows the most common genes and DNA. The V and J calls come from TCRdb's annotation, not from the publication. The sample table records some 82,000 distinct CDR3 sequences; approximately 45% of these occur just once. The top ten constitute 66% of the sample.

This clonotype has just a few counts. No cognate antigen has been identified for it. The record has no base qualities; no much larger clone is one base away. Taken from cysteine to phenylalanine, the CDR3 has 13 residues. Only the CDR3 portion is preserved as DNA: 39 bases, with reading frame beginning at the first base. V lost 3 bases and J lost 3 bases; the stretch between them is 8 bases long. As encoded in the germline V gene (reference sequence), CDR1 is MNHEY while CDR2 is SMNVEV. TCR repertoires of sorted CD4+ and CD8+ blood T cells from severe aplastic anemia patients and healthy subjects were deep-sequenced in the study. Ficoll-Paque density gradient centrifugation was used to isolate peripheral blood mononuclear cells. Before DNA extraction, CD4+ and CD8+ T cells were sorted with FACS or magnetic beads.

Sequencing was carried out using sorted CD4+, CD8+, or CD8+CD57+ T cells (not recorded which) from PBMCs. This TCR was recovered from a human donor in good health, serving as a control. The V and J genes are TRBV27 and TRBJ1-1; TRBD1 could be the D gene, as 6 bases match. The CDR3 region reads CASSFAGDTEAFF. The sequence in DNA is TGTGCCAGCAGTTTCGCAGGGGACACTGAAGCTTTCTTT.